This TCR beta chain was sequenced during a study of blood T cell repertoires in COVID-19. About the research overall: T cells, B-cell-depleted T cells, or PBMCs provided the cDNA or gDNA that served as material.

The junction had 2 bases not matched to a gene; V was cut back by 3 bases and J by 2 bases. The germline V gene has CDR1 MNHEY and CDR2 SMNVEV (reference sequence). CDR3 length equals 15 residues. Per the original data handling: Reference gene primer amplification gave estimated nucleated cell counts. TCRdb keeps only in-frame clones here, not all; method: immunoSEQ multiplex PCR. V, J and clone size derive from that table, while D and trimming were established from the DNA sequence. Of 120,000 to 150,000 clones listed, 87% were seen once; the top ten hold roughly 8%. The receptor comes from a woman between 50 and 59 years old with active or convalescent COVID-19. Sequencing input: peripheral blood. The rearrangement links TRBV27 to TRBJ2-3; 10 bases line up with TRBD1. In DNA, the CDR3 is TGTGCCAGCAGTTTGGGACAGGGGTTCACAGATACGCAGTATTTT. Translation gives CASSLGQGFTDTQYF.